Reported below is one T cell receptor (beta chain). The data are from a study of blood T cell repertoires in COVID-19. Background on the study: The cDNA or gDNA used as material had been derived from T cells, B-cell-depleted T cells, or PBMCs.

Study processing details: Amplification of reference gene primers was used by the study to estimate nucleated cell counts. TCRdb keeps only in-frame clones here, not all; method: immunoSEQ multiplex PCR. V, J and clone size were drawn from that table, and D and trimming were deduced from the DNA. In the table there are about 100,000 clones, almost 90% of which are singletons. The CDR3 has 13 amino acids. Germline assignment: CDR1 MNHNY and CDR2 SVGAGI (reference sequence). With V trimmed by 5 bases and J by 7 bases, 5 bases remained unmatched. J is TRBJ2-1 and V is TRBV6-6; 7 nucleotides agree with TRBD1. This clonotype was obtained from a human donor in a cohort sampled during active COVID-19. The sequenced sample consisted of peripheral blood. The DNA for the CDR3 is TGTGCCAGCAGTAGACAGGGCATGAATGAGCAGTTCTTC. Protein: CASSRQGMNEQFF.